The 8 T cell receptor beta chains in this list originate from one sample, sequenced in a study of regulatory T cells in long-lasting Graves disease. Time point described: newly diagnosed GD, antithyroid drugs for less than 3 months. RNA from PBMCs was the source of the TCR library. Construction of TCR beta libraries relied on iRepertoire HTBI primers and on Arm-PCR targeting CDR3 regions. TCRdb redid the calling of the multiplex PCR reads with MiXCR, one entry per CDR3 protein. The table has about 470,000 distinct CDR3 sequences, more than 12% seen once. A further study also used this sample, focusing on T cells in Graves' hyperthyroidism and ophthalmopathy.

Sequenced material: peripheral blood mononuclear cells (PBMCs), taken at new diagnosis, from a patient treated with antithyroid drugs. The receptors were sampled from a woman aged 30 to 39 with Graves disease.

This clonotype has at least ten counts. The V call is TRBV12-3 or TRBV12-4, the J call TRBJ1-1; unclear D gene. The ends were cut back, 6 bases at V and 0 bases at J, with 5 bases in the middle. The CDR3 length is 12 residues. The DNA for the CDR3 is TGTGCCAGCAGGGAGGTGAACACTGAAGCTTTCTTT. This translates into CASREVNTEAFF.

This clonotype was detected ten times or more. This rearrangement joins TRBV6-1 to TRBJ2-7; 11 nucleotides match TRBD2. Unmatched junction bases numbered 10, after V lost 5 bases and J lost 7 bases. Germline CDR1 and CDR2: MNHNS and SASEGT. CDR3 length: 15 residues. This CDR3 reads CASSQIAGGPGEQYF. The CDR3 coding sequence is TGTGCCAGCAGTCAGATAGCGGGAGGGCCGGGGGAGCAGTACTTC.

This chain connects TRBV30 to TRBJ1-6; 7 bases match TRBD1. CDR3 length: 13 residues. V gave up 8 bases and J gave up 4 bases; unmatched junction bases: 5. The germline V gene has CDR1 GTSNPN and CDR2 SVGIG (reference sequence). The CDR3 here is CASQGVYNSPLHF. The CDR3 DNA is TGTGCCAGCCAGGGGGTTTATAATTCACCCCTCCACTTT.

This clonotype was observed at least ten times. At one end, the junction sequence differs from germline, possibly due to a read error. V gene TRBV5-1 combines with J gene TRBJ2-1; a possible D gene is TRBD2 (6 bases). CDR3 length: 13 amino acids. The germline V gene encodes CDR1 SGHRS and CDR2 YFSETQ. The CDR3 loop is CASSWGAYNEQFF. The CDR3 nucleotides are TGTGCCAGCAGTTGGGGGGCCTACAATGAGCAGTTCTTC.

This clonotype was found many times. J is TRBJ2-1 and V is TRBV4-1; D may correspond to TRBD1 or TRBD2 (5 bases each). V was shortened by 0 bases and J by 2 bases, with 11 bases between the two germline ends. The CDR3 has 16 residues. The germline gives CDR1 MGHRA, CDR2 YSYEKL. In DNA, the CDR3 is TGCGCCAGCAGCCAAGATCGACGGGGACCCTACAATGAGCAGTTCTTC. Protein: CASSQDRRGPYNEQFF.

This clonotype occurred many times. The CDR3, as DNA: TGTGCCAGCAGCTTAGCTTATGGCGGCTCCTACAATGAGCAGTTCTTC. Protein: CASSLAYGGSYNEQFF. J is TRBJ2-1 and V is TRBV7-2; no clear D gene. The CDR3 is 16 amino acids. The V and J ends lost 0 bases and 0 bases respectively, with 9 bases between them. Germline assignment: CDR1 SGHTA and CDR2 FQGNSA.

This chain connects TRBV6-9 to TRBJ2-1; TRBD2 matches 12 bases. The V gene end was trimmed by 3 bases and the J gene end by 1 base; junction bases not matched to a gene: 4. Per the germline V gene, CDR1 is MNHGY and CDR2 is SVAAGI. The CDR3 has 17 residues. Written as DNA, the CDR3 is TGTGCCAGCAGTTACGGACTAGCGGGAACTTCCTACAATGAGCAGTTCTTC. Protein: CASSYGLAGTSYNEQFF.

The V gene is TRBV9, the J gene TRBJ2-1; TRBD2 matches 10 bases. The germline V gene has CDR1 SGDLS and CDR2 YYNGEE. The CDR3 has 15 amino acids. V lost 3 bases and J lost 4; bases outside the gene matches: 4. The CDR3 is CASSAAGGTYNEQFF. CDR3 DNA sequence: TGTGCCAGCAGCGCAGCGGGAGGGACTTACAATGAGCAGTTCTTC.